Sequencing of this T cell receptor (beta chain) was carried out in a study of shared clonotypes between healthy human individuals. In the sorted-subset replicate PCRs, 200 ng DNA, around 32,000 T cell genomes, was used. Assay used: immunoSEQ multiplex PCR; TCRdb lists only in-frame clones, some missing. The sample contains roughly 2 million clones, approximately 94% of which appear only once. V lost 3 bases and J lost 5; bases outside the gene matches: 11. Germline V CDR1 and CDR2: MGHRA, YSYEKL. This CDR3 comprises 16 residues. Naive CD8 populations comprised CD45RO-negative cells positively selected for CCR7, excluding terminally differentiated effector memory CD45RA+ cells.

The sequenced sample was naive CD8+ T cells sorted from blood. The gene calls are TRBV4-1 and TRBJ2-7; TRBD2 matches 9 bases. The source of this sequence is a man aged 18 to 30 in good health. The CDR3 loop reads CASSHPGGLAKDEQYF. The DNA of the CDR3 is TGCGCCAGCAGCCACCCAGGGGGACTAGCTAAGGACGAGCAGTACTTC.